The rows below give T cell receptor beta chains drawn from one sample of a study of patients and donors after allogeneic stem cell transplantation. TCRdb reanalysed the RT-PCR reads using MiXCR and keeps one entry per CDR3 protein. The data contain 70,000 to 85,000 distinct CDR3 sequences, more than 20% of them singletons. The sequencing input was blood, either unsorted or a sorted T cell fraction (not recorded which). These TCRs come from a human donor who was either an allogeneic HSCT recipient or a stem cell or donor lymphocyte infusion donor (not recorded which). It is not recorded whose cells these are; they may come from a transplant donor. Each CDR3 is given with its conserved first and last residue. A D gene is named only where the DNA matches it firmly. Size values are once, few and many counts, or a class for expanded clones, and some rows have none.

NA	TRBJ2-3	NA	TRBV7-8	TGTGCCAGCATCCCCTGGGGGGAGGATACGCAGTATTTT	CASIPWGEDTQYF
NA	TRBJ2-1	NA	TRBV7-9	TGTGCCAGCAGCTCTTTTGGTCAAAGGGGAATCTACAATGAGCAGTTCTTC	CASSSFGQRGIYNEQFF
few	TRBJ1-2	NA	TRBV6-2/TRBV6-3	TGTGCCAGCAGTTACTCGGCAGGACCTTATGGCTACACCTTC	CASSYSAGPYGYTF
many	TRBJ1-1	NA	TRBV7-9	TGTGCCAGCAGCTTTGGGAGAGCGAACACTGAAGCTTTCTTT	CASSFGRANTEAFF
few	TRBJ2-3	NA	TRBV7-8	TGTGCCAGCAGCTTAGCGCCTAGCGTCGGAGATACGCAGTATTTT	CASSLAPSVGDTQYF
NA	TRBJ2-3	NA	TRBV7-3	TGTGCCAGCAGCTTGGATGCACAGGGAGATACGCAGTATTTT	CASSLDAQGDTQYF
many	TRBJ1-1	TRBD1	TRBV5-1	TGCGCCAGCAGCTTAGCAAGGGACAGCTCGAACACTGAAGCTTTCTTT	CASSLARDSSNTEAFF
few	TRBJ1-1	NA	TRBV25-1	TGTGCCAGCAGTGACTTCGGCAGGGGCGCTTTCTTT	CASSDFGRGAFF
NA	TRBJ2-1	TRBD2	TRBV9	TGTGCCAGCAGCAGTAGGGAGGGCCACAATGAGCAGTTCTTC	CASSSREGHNEQFF
many	TRBJ1-6	NA	TRBV5-1	TGCGCAGGCAGGGTGAGCCTCGATTCACCCCTCCACTTT	CAGRVSLDSPLHF
NA	TRBJ1-1	TRBD1	TRBV20-1	TGCAGTGCTTCGGGACAGGGAGCTGAAGCTTTCTTT	CSASGQGAEAFF
NA	TRBJ2-3	TRBD2	TRBV9	TGTGCCAGCAGCGTTACTAGCGGGGGGGCAGATACGCAGTATTTT	CASSVTSGGADTQYF
NA	TRBJ2-5	TRBD1	TRBV12-3/TRBV12-4	TGTGCCAGCAGTGACAGGGCAGTAGAGACCCAGTACTTC	CASSDRAVETQYF
once	TRBJ1-2	NA	TRBV6-1	TGTGCCAGCGCAAACCCTTGGTTCCGCCGCTATGGCTACACCTTC	CASANPWFRRYGYTF
few	TRBJ2-1	NA	TRBV20-1	TGCAGTCCTTTAGGGAGGGGGAATGAGCAGTTCTTC	CSPLGRGNEQFF
medium-sized	TRBJ1-2	NA	TRBV12-3/TRBV12-4	TGTGCCAGCAGTTTAGCGGGTGCTACCTTCTATGGCTACACCTTC	CASSLAGATFYGYTF
few	TRBJ2-6	NA	TRBV20-1	TGCAGTGCTCTCAACTCTGGGGCCAACGTCCTGACTTTC	CSALNSGANVLTF
NA	TRBJ1-1	NA	TRBV10-3	TGTGCCATCAGCCCGTCCCGGGACATCACTGAAGCTTTCTTT	CAISPSRDITEAFF
few	TRBJ2-5	NA	TRBV29-1	TGCAGCGTTGACAGGGGTGGGGAGACCCAGTACTTC	CSVDRGGETQYF
many	TRBJ1-1	NA	TRBV10-3	TGTGCCATCAGTGAAGCCGGGACCAAACCGGGTGCTGAAGCTTTCTTT	CAISEAGTKPGAEAFF
NA	TRBJ2-1	TRBD1	TRBV6-4	TGTGCCAGCAGTGCCCGGACAGGGCGTGAGCAGTTCTTC	CASSARTGREQFF
NA	TRBJ1-5	NA	TRBV6-4	TGTGCCAGCAGTGACTCTCGACAGCCAAGGTCAAATCAGCCCCAGCATTTT	CASSDSRQPRSNQPQHF
few	TRBJ2-5	TRBD1	TRBV3-1	TGTGCCAGCAGCCAACCGACAGGGATGGAGACCCAGTACTTC	CASSQPTGMETQYF
NA	TRBJ1-1	TRBD1	TRBV7-9	TGTGCCAGCAGAGGTAGACAGGGGTCTGAAGCTTTCTTT	CASRGRQGSEAFF
many	TRBJ1-1	NA	TRBV20-1	TGCAGTGCGGATTTGGGACCCTTCAACACTGAAGCTTTCTTT	CSADLGPFNTEAFF
NA	TRBJ2-7	TRBD1	TRBV9	TGTGCCAGCAGCGAGGGACAGGGGAGCGACTACGAGCAGTACTTC	CASSEGQGSDYEQYF
few	TRBJ1-6	TRBD1	TRBV7-6	TGTGCCAGCAGCTTAGCCCCCAGGGGGGCAATTTCACCCCTCCACTTT	CASSLAPRGAISPLHF
NA	TRBJ1-2	NA	TRBV12-3/TRBV12-4	TGTGCCAGCAGCCACGTCCCGACAGGATTAGATGGCTACACCTTC	CASSHVPTGLDGYTF
NA	TRBJ2-7	NA	TRBV29-1	TGCAGCGTTTTCCAGGGGAGCTCCTACGAGCAGTACTTC	CSVFQGSSYEQYF
many	TRBJ1-1	NA	TRBV20-1	TGCAGTGCTCGAACAGGGCCTGGTCTCAATACTGAAGCTTTCTTT	CSARTGPGLNTEAFF
NA	TRBJ1-4	TRBD1	TRBV20-1	TGCAGTGCTAGGAAGACAGGGGGAGTTGAAAAACTGTTTTTT	CSARKTGGVEKLFF
NA	TRBJ1-2	NA	TRBV12-3/TRBV12-4	TGTGCCAGCAGTCCCGGTAGAATCGCTGGCTACACCTTC	CASSPGRIAGYTF
few	TRBJ1-1	NA	TRBV3-1	TGTGCCAGCAGCCGCGGATCGACAGGATCGAACACTGAAGCTTTCTTT	CASSRGSTGSNTEAFF
few	TRBJ1-1	NA	TRBV18	TGTGCCAGCTCACCCCAAGGGGCTCCACGTATGAACACTGAAGCTTTCTTT	CASSPQGAPRMNTEAFF
NA	TRBJ2-7	NA	TRBV30	TGTGCCTGGAGTAGGGGGGAGTGGGACGAGCAGTACTTC	CAWSRGEWDEQYF
few	TRBJ1-2	NA	TRBV12-3/TRBV12-4	TGTGCCAGCAGCTGGGACCCAGAGTTCGGCTATGGCTACACCTTC	CASSWDPEFGYGYTF
NA	TRBJ1-2	NA	TRBV5-1	TGCGCCAGCAGCTTGGACAGGGAGTATGGCTACACCTTC	CASSLDREYGYTF
NA	TRBJ2-1	TRBD1	TRBV27	TGTGCCAGCAGTCCTTGGGACAGGGCAAATGAGCAGTTCTTC	CASSPWDRANEQFF
few	TRBJ2-5	TRBD2	TRBV27	TGTGCCAGCAGTCCGCTAGCGGGGGGGCAGGGAACCCAAGAGACCCAGTACTTC	CASSPLAGGQGTQETQYF
NA	TRBJ1-1	TRBD1	TRBV7-9	TGTGCCAGCAGCCCCCAAATTGACAGGGAGCCTGAAGCTTTCTTT	CASSPQIDREPEAFF
NA	TRBJ2-3	TRBD2	TRBV7-7	TGTGCTAGCAGCTTAGGACTAGCGGGAGCAGATACGCAGTATTTT	CASSLGLAGADTQYF
NA	TRBJ1-6	NA	TRBV5-1	TGCGCCAGCAGCCCTTGGGGTCCCGAAATTTCACCCCTCCACTTT	CASSPWGPEISPLHF
NA	TRBJ2-5	NA	TRBV6-5	TGTGCCAGCAGTTCTCTACACCTTTTCGGGGCGACCCAGTACTTC	CASSSLHLFGATQYF
few	TRBJ1-2	NA	TRBV5-1	TGCGCCAGCAGCTTGAAAGGGATCTATGGCTACACCTTC	CASSLKGIYGYTF
few	TRBJ2-7	TRBD2	TRBV3-1	TGTGCCAGCAGCAAGATAGCGGGAGCCTACGAGCAGTACTTC	CASSKIAGAYEQYF
NA	TRBJ1-5	NA	TRBV6-2/TRBV6-3	TGTGCCAGCAGTTACCTATTAGGGGAAGGGGGCAATCAGCCCCAGCATTTT	CASSYLLGEGGNQPQHF
NA	TRBJ2-4	NA	TRBV18	TGTGCCAGCTCACCACCGTTTGACATTCAGTACTTC	CASSPPFDIQYF
many	TRBJ1-4	NA	TRBV15	TGTGCCACCAGCAGAGACCCGGGAGCAACTAATGAAAAACTGTTTTTT	CATSRDPGATNEKLFF
NA	TRBJ1-5	TRBD1	TRBV4-2	TGTGCCAGCAGCCAAGGAGGCACCTTTCAGGGGGCGCCTGGCAATCAGCCCCAGCATTTT	CASSQGGTFQGAPGNQPQHF
few	TRBJ2-3	TRBD2	TRBV20-1	TGCAGTGCTAGAAATCGGCTAGCGGATATCACAGATACGCAGTATTTT	CSARNRLADITDTQYF
few	TRBJ2-7	NA	TRBV12-3/TRBV12-4	TGTGCCAGCAGTTTAGACATGACAGGAGCCCTGGGGGAGCAGTACTTC	CASSLDMTGALGEQYF